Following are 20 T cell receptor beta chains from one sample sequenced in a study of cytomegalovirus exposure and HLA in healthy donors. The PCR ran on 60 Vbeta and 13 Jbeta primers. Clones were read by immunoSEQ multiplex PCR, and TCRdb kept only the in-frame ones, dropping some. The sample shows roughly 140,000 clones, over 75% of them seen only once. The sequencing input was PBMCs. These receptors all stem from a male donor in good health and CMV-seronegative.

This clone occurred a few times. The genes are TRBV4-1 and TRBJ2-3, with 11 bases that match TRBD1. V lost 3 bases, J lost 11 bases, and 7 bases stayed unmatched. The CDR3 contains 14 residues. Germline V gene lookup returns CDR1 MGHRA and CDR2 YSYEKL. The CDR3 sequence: CASSQEDRGREQYF. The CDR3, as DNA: TGCGCCAGCAGCCAGGAGGACAGGGGGCGAGAGCAGTATTTT.

The CDR3 DNA reads as TGTGCCAGCAGTCGGGGTAATGATTCACCCCTCCACTTT. This sequence encodes CASSRGNDSPLHF. The rearrangement joins TRBV28 to TRBJ1-6, with D hard to call. Trimming cost V 5 bases and J 8 bases, with 10 bases left between them. The length of the CDR3 is 13 residues. Germline CDR1 MDHEN, CDR2 SYDVKM.

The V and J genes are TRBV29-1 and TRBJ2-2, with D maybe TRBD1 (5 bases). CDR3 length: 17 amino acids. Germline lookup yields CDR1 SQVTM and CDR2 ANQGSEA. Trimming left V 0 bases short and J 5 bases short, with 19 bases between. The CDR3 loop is CSVEDKPRACLTGELFF. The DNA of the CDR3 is TGCAGCGTTGAAGATAAGCCCAGGGCATGTTTGACCGGGGAGCTGTTTTTT.

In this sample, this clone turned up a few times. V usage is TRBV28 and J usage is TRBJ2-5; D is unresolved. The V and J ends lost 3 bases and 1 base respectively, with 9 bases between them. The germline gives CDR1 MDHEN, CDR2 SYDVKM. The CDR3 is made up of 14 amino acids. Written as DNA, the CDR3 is TGTGCCAGCAGTTTCACAAATTTCCAAGAGACCCAGTACTTC. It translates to CASSFTNFQETQYF.

CDR3 in amino acids: CASSSIKGVGNTEAFF. CDR3 nucleotides: TGTGCCAGCAGCTCAATAAAAGGGGTCGGGAACACTGAAGCTTTCTTT. J is TRBJ1-1 and V is TRBV7-2; D might be TRBD1 (5 bases). Germline V gives CDR1 SGHTA, CDR2 FQGNSA. Deletions cut 4 bases from V and 1 base from J, with 16 bases between. This CDR3 has 16 residues.

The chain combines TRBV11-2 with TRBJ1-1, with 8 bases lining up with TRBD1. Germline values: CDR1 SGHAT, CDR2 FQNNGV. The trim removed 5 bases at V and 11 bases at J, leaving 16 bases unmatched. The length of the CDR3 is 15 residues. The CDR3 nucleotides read TGTGCCAGCAGCCAGAGACAGGGGCAGGCGGGGAGGGCTTTCTTT. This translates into CASSQRQGQAGRAFF. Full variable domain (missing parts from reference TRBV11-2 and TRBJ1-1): EAGVAQSPRYKIIEKRQSVAFWCNPISGHATLYWYQQILGQGPKLLIQFQNNGVVDDSQLPKDRFSAERLKGVDSTLKIQPAKLEDSAVYLCASSQRQGQAGRAFFGQGTRLTVV.

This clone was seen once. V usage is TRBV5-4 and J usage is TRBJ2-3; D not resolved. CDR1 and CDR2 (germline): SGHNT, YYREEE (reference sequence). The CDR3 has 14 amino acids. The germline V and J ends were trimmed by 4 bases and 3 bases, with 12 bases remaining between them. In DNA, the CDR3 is TGTGCCAGCAGCCTGGAACTACGGACAGATACGCAGTATTTT. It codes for CASSLELRTDTQYF.

CDR3 sequence: CASSQVSGFDSGNTIYF. CDR3 nucleotide sequence: TGCGCCAGCAGCCAAGTTTCAGGGTTTGACTCTGGAAACACCATATATTTT. This sequence joins TRBV4-3 and TRBJ1-3, with a weak D call TRBD1 (5 bases). Trimming pared 1 base from V and 0 bases from J, leaving 13 bases between. The CDR3 extends over 17 amino acids. Germline lookup yields CDR1 LGHNA and CDR2 YSLEER.

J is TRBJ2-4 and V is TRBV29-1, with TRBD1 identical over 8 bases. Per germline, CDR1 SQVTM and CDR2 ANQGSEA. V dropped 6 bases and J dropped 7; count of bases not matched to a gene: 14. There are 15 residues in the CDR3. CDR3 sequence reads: CSVPGQGGSRNIQYF. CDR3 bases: TGCAGCGTCCCCGGACAGGGAGGCAGTAGGAACATTCAGTACTTC. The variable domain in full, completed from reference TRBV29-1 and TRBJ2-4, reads SAVISQKPSRDICQRGTSLTIQCQVDSQVTMMFWYRQQPGQSLTLIATANQGSEATYESGFVIDKFPISRPNLTFSTLTVSNMSPEDSSIYLCSVPGQGGSRNIQYFGAGTRLSVL.

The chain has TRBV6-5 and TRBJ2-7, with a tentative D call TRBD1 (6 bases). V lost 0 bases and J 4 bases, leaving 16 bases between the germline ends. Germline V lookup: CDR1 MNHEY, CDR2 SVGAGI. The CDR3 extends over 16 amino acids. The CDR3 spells CASSYSLAAGVYEQYF. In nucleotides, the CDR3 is TGTGCCAGCAGTTACTCCCTAGCCGCAGGGGTGTACGAGCAGTACTTC.

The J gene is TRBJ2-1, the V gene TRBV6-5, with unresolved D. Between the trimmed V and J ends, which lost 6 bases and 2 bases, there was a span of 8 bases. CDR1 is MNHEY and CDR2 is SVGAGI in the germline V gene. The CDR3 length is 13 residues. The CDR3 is CASRENPYNEQFF. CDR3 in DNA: TGTGCCAGCAGAGAGAACCCCTACAATGAGCAGTTCTTC.

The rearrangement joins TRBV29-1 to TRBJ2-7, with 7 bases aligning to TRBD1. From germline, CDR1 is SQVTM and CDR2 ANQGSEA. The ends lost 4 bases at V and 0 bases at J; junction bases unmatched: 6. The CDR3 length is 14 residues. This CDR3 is CSVASGQHSYEQYF. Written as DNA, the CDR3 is TGCAGCGTTGCGTCGGGACAGCACTCCTACGAGCAGTACTTC.

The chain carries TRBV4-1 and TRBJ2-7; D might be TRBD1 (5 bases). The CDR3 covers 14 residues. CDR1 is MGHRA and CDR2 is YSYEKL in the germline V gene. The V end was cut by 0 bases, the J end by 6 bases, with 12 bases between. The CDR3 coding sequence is TGCGCCAGCAGCCAAGATTGGCAGGGTTCCGAGCAGTACTTC. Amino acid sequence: CASSQDWQGSEQYF.

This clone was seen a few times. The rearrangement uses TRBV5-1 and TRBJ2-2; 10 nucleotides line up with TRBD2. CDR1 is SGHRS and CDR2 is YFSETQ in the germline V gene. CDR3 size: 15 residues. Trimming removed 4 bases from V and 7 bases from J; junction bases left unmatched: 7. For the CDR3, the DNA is TGCGCCAGCAGCCCAAGGACTAGCGGAGACGGGGAGCTGTTTTTT. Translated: CASSPRTSGDGELFF.

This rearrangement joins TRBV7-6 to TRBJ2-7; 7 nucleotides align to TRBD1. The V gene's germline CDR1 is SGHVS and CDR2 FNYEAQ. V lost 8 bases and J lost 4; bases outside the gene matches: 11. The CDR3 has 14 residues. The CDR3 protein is CASGTGVRGYEQYF. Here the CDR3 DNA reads TGTGCCAGCGGTACCGGAGTCAGGGGGTACGAGCAGTACTTC.

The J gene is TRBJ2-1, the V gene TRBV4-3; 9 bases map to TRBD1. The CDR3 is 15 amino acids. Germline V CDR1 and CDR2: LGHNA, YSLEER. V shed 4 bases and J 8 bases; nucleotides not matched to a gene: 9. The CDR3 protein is CASSLTGTGTDEQFF. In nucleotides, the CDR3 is TGCGCCAGCAGCCTCACCGGGACAGGGACCGATGAGCAGTTCTTC.

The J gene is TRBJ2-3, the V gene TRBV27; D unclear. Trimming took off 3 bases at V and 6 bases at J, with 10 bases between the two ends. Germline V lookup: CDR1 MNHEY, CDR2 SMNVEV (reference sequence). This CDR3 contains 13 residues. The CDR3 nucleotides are TGTGCCAGCAGTTTTCCCCTGGGCGATACGCAGTATTTT. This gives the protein CASSFPLGDTQYF.

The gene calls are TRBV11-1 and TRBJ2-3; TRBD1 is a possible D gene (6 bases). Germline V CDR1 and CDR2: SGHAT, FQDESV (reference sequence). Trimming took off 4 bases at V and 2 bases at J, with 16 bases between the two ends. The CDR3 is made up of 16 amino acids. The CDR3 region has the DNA TGTGCCAGCAGCTCTTTCCGGACAGACCTCACAGATACGCAGTATTTT. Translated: CASSSFRTDLTDTQYF.

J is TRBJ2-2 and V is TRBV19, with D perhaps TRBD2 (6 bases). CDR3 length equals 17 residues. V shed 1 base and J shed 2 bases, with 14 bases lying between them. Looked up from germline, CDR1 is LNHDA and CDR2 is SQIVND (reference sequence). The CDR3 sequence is CASSIAWREVNTGELFF. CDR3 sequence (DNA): TGTGCCAGTAGTATAGCTTGGAGGGAGGTCAACACCGGGGAGCTGTTTTTT.

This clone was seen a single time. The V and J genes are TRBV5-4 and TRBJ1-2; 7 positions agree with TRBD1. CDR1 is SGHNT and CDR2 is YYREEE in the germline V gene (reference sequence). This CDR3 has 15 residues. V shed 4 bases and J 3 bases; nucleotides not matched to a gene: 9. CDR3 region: CASSTRQGSDYGYTF. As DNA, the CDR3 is TGTGCCAGCAGCACACGACAGGGCTCGGACTATGGCTACACCTTC.